This entry describes one TCR beta chain. No antigen is known for it. This sample is drawn from a study of untreated major depressive disorder. Overall study findings and caveats: TRBV05-01 (Vbeta 5.1) usage was higher in CD4+ T cells of depressed patients than controls.

Patients had taken no psychiatric medication, including antidepressants, for at least 8 weeks before enrollment. Donors lacked major illness, comorbidities, regular medication, drug use, or heavy drinking. CD4+ T cell purity was typically approximately 95%. Method: immunoSEQ multiplex PCR; TCRdb's copy keeps in-frame clones and lacks some. The sample lists about 19,000 clones; about 92% were seen once. V gave up 7 bases and J gave up 6 bases, with 22 bases separating them. CDR1 SGHRS and CDR2 YFSETQ come from the germline V gene. The CDR3 extends over 16 amino acids. The receptor comes from a woman between 35 and 50 years old with major depressive disorder. The chain carries TRBV5-1 and TRBJ2-2; either TRBD1 or TRBD2 may supply D (6 bases each). The sequencing input was CD4+ T cells from PBMCs. CDR3 loop: CASRLGGAGAAGELFF. CDR3 nucleotide sequence: TGCGCCAGCCGGTTGGGGGGCGCAGGGGCCGCCGGGGAGCTGTTTTTT.